This is a list of T cell receptor beta chains from one sample in a study of Graves' ophthalmopathy and Graves' hyperthyroidism. Using its own MiXCR run on the multiplex PCR reads, TCRdb lists one record per CDR3 protein. The table shows under 400,000 distinct CDR3 sequences, with about a sixth occurring only once. The specimen was peripheral blood. The receptors originated from an adult man with Graves' ophthalmopathy. Both conserved end residues are part of each CDR3. D genes are given only for firm matches. Clone sizes are given selectively: once, few, many, or a class where the clone is expanded.

cdr3_aa	cdr3_nt	v_call	j_call	clone_size	d_call	cdr3_length
CASSLTARTANTEAFF	TGCGCCAGCAGCTTGACGGCTCGTACAGCGAACACTGAAGCTTTCTTT	TRBV5-1	TRBJ1-1	many	NA	16
CSASDPSGGQETRYF	TGCAGTGCTAGCGATCCTAGCGGGGGCCAAGAGACCCGGTACTTC	TRBV20-1	TRBJ2-5	NA	TRBD2	15
CASSQDLVGRGELFF	TGTGCCAGCAGCCAAGATCTTGTCGGTCGCGGGGAGCTGTTTTTT	TRBV3-1	TRBJ2-2	many	NA	15
CASSEQGRAGETQYF	TGTGCCAGCAGTGAACAGGGCCGGGCGGGAGAGACCCAGTACTTC	TRBV6-1	TRBJ2-5	many	NA	15
CASNEPGQGAYSNQPQHF	TGTGCCAGCAACGAACCGGGACAGGGGGCATATAGCAATCAGCCCCAGCATTTT	TRBV6-4	TRBJ1-5	many	TRBD1	18
CASSPFRDSPYEQYF	TGTGCCAGCTCACCCTTCCGGGACAGCCCCTACGAGCAGTACTTC	TRBV18	TRBJ2-7	many	TRBD1	15
CATSRDVETQYF	TGTGCCACCAGCAGAGATGTAGAGACCCAGTACTTC	TRBV15	TRBJ2-5	many	NA	12
CASRTPNTGAPYEQYF	TGTGCCAGCAGAACCCCCAACACAGGGGCGCCCTACGAGCAGTACTTC	TRBV6-1	TRBJ2-7	many	TRBD1	16
CAIRETGGRDEQYF	TGTGCCATCAGAGAGACAGGGGGCAGGGACGAGCAGTACTTC	TRBV10-3	TRBJ2-7	NA	TRBD1	14
CSVGLGARGELFF	TGCAGCGTTGGATTAGGGGCCCGGGGGGAGCTGTTTTTT	TRBV29-1	TRBJ2-2	few	NA	13
CASSFWTRGASEQYF	TGTGCCAGCAGCTTCTGGACTAGAGGGGCTTCCGAGCAGTACTTC	TRBV11-2	TRBJ2-7	many	TRBD2	15
CASSLQFDQPQLF	TGTGCCAGCAGTCTCCAGTTTGATCAGCCCCAGCTTTTT	TRBV6-1	TRBJ1-5	NA	NA	13
CASSSGQGIAYEQYF	TGTGCCAGCAGCTCCGGACAGGGGATAGCCTACGAGCAGTACTTC	TRBV11-2	TRBJ2-7	NA	TRBD1	15
CASSGPGLGADTQYF	TGTGCCAGCAGTGGCCCCGGTTTGGGGGCAGATACGCAGTATTTT	TRBV2	TRBJ2-3	many	NA	15
CASSRGQGGYGYTF	TGTGCCAGCAGCCGCGGACAGGGGGGCTATGGCTACACCTTC	TRBV3-1	TRBJ1-2	many	TRBD1	14
CASSQAGTGSDEQYF	TGCGCCAGCAGCCAAGCCGGGACAGGATCCGACGAGCAGTACTTC	TRBV4-3	TRBJ2-7	NA	TRBD1	15
CASSSNYRVLHTEAFF	TGTGCCAGCAGTTCGAACTACAGGGTTTTGCACACTGAAGCTTTCTTT	TRBV28	TRBJ1-1	many	NA	16
CAIRAASGSYEQYF	TGTGCCATCCGAGCAGCTAGCGGCTCCTACGAGCAGTACTTC	TRBV6-1	TRBJ2-7	NA	TRBD2	14
CASSFFAGPSYEQYF	TGTGCCAGCAGTTTTTTCGCAGGTCCGTCCTACGAGCAGTACTTC	TRBV27	TRBJ2-7	many	NA	15
CASLQGAGGLTETQYF	TGTGCCAGCTTGCAGGGAGCGGGGGGTCTTACGGAGACCCAGTACTTC	TRBV6-1	TRBJ2-5	NA	TRBD2	16
CASTPWDRGLAEAFF	TGTGCCAGCACCCCGTGGGACAGGGGGCTTGCTGAAGCTTTCTTT	TRBV12-3/TRBV12-4	TRBJ1-1	few	TRBD1	15
CASATMTGTYEQYF	TGTGCCAGCGCTACAATGACAGGAACCTACGAGCAGTACTTC	TRBV19	TRBJ2-7	many	NA	14
CASSARDMGLSTEAYF	TGTGCCAGCAGTGCCCGGGACATGGGGCTCAGCACTGAAGCTTACTTT	TRBV6-1	TRBJ1-1	few	NA	16
CASSARAGGYTF	TGTGCCAGCAGCGCCAGGGCAGGTGGCTACACCTTC	TRBV7-9	TRBJ1-2	many	NA	12
CASRPSFFHEQYF	TGTGCCAGCAGGCCTAGCTTTTTCCACGAGCAGTACTTC	TRBV6-2/TRBV6-3	TRBJ2-7	many	NA	13
CASRTSGSSYEQYF	TGTGCCAGCAGGACTAGCGGGAGCTCCTACGAGCAGTACTTC	TRBV6-1	TRBJ2-7	many	TRBD2	14
CASSPSSMRNTEAFF	TGTGCCAGCAGCCCCTCTTCGATGCGGAACACTGAAGCTTTCTTT	TRBV7-2	TRBJ1-1	many	NA	15
CASSESGGDNQPQHF	TGTGCCAGCAGTGAATCGGGAGGGGACAATCAGCCCCAGCATTTT	TRBV2	TRBJ1-5	many	NA	15
CASRPTRRNTEAFF	TGTGCCAGCAGACCCACCAGGAGGAACACTGAAGCTTTCTTT	TRBV12-3/TRBV12-4	TRBJ1-1	NA	NA	14
CASSYGTSSEQYF	TGTGCCAGCAGCTACGGGACTAGCAGCGAGCAGTACTTC	TRBV13	TRBJ2-7	NA	TRBD2	13
CASSLDQFETQYF	TGTGCCAGCAGTTTAGATCAGTTTGAGACCCAGTACTTC	TRBV12-3/TRBV12-4	TRBJ2-5	many	NA	13
CASSVGPGTNYGYTF	TGTGCCAGCAGCGTAGGTCCAGGGACTAACTATGGCTACACCTTC	TRBV9	TRBJ1-2	many	NA	15
CASSIGYDRRKETQYF	TGTGCCAGTAGTATAGGATACGACAGGAGAAAAGAGACCCAGTACTTC	TRBV19	TRBJ2-5	many	NA	16
CASSRGNGNQPQHF	TGTGCCAGCAGCAGGGGTAATGGCAATCAGCCCCAGCATTTT	TRBV7-2	TRBJ1-5	many	NA	14
CASSPPRDRKDGYTF	TGTGCCAGCTCACCACCTAGAGACAGGAAGGATGGCTACACCTTC	TRBV18	TRBJ1-2	many	NA	15
CASSYNRGRETQYF	TGTGCCAGCAGTTACAACAGGGGGCGGGAGACCCAGTACTTC	TRBV6-5	TRBJ2-5	many	TRBD1	14